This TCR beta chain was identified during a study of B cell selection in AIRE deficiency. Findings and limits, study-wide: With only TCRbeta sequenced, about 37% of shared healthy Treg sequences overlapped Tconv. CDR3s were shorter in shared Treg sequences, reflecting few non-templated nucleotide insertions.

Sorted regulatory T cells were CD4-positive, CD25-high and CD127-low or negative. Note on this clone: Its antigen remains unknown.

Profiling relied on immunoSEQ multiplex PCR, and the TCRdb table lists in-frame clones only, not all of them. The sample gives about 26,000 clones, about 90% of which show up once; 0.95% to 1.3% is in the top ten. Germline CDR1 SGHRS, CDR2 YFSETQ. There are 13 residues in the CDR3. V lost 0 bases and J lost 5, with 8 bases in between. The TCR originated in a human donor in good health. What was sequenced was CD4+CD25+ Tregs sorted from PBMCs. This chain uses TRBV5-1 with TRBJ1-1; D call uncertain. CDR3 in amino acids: CASSLGALTEAFF. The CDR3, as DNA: TGCGCCAGCAGCTTGGGGGCTTTAACTGAAGCTTTCTTT.